A single sample is the source of the 23 T cell receptor beta chains below, sequenced in a study of control samples from healthy donors and cancer patients. Measured with immunoSEQ multiplex PCR; TCRdb has only the in-frame clones, and not every one. The sample has around 94,000 clones; 92% are singletons. Sample: blood. These receptors were collected from a young woman in good health.

The chain has TRBV10-1 and TRBJ2-1, with 9 positions matching TRBD2. V dropped 4 bases and J dropped 6; count of bases not matched to a gene: 10. Germline V CDR1 and CDR2: WNHNN, SYGVQD (reference sequence). This CDR3 has 16 amino acids. Here the CDR3 DNA reads TGCGCCAGCAGTGTGTGGGTTAGCGGGAGCGTCAATGAGCAGTTCTTC. It yields the protein CASSVWVSGSVNEQFF.

The V gene is TRBV6-5, the J gene TRBJ2-3, with D uncertain. Germline V gene data show CDR1 as MNHEY and CDR2 as SVGAGI. The CDR3 totals 14 residues. Trimming stripped 6 bases from V and 0 bases from J, with 10 bases between. CDR3 DNA sequence: TGTGCCAGCAGAAGACTGGGAAGCACAGATACGCAGTATTTT. Residues: CASRRLGSTDTQYF.

The rearrangement uses TRBV5-6 and TRBJ2-7; perhaps TRBD1 as D (5 bases). The CDR3 totals 12 residues. V was pared by 4 bases and J by 4 bases, with 9 bases between. The germline gives CDR1 SGHDT, CDR2 YYEEEE. The CDR3 region is CASSVRVYEQYF. CDR3 coding DNA: TGTGCCAGCAGCGTCAGGGTTTACGAGCAGTACTTC.

The chain uses TRBV7-2 and TRBJ2-7, with 9 nucleotides matching TRBD2. Germline CDR1 reads SGHTA; CDR2 reads FQGNSA. V lost 6 bases, J lost 6 bases, and 9 bases stayed unmatched. The CDR3 runs to 14 residues. CDR3 nucleotides: TGTGCCAGCAGAACCGGGACTAGCTCTTCCGAGCAGTACTTC. It specifies CASRTGTSSSEQYF. The variable domain in full, with the rest retrieved from reference TRBV7-2 and TRBJ2-7, is GAGVSQSPSNKVTEKGKDVELRCDPISGHTALYWYRQSLGQGLEFLIYFQGNSAPDKSGLPSDRFSAERTGGSVSTLTIQRTQQEDSAVYLCASRTGTSSSEQYFGPGTRLTVT.

The J gene is TRBJ1-4, the V gene TRBV28; TRBD1 is a possible D gene (6 bases). V lost 4 bases to trimming and J lost 0 bases, with 9 bases between them. Per germline, CDR1 MDHEN and CDR2 SYDVKM. The CDR3 has 15 residues. CDR3 loop: CASSSQGTTNEKLFF. In DNA, the CDR3 is TGTGCCAGCAGTTCCCAGGGGACAACTAATGAAAAACTGTTTTTT.

The genes are TRBV6-5 and TRBJ2-1, with a possible D match to TRBD1 (6 bases). Per germline, CDR1 MNHEY and CDR2 SVGAGI. Trimming took off 4 bases at V and 3 bases at J, with 13 bases between the two ends. CDR3 length equals 15 residues. The CDR3 coding sequence is TGTGCCAGCAGTTTGACAGGTGGGGACTACAATGAGCAGTTCTTC. Residues: CASSLTGGDYNEQFF.

This chain joins TRBV30 and TRBJ2-5; 11 nucleotides agree with TRBD2. The CDR3 length is 13 residues. V trimming: 7 bases; J trimming: 3 bases; junction bases outside the gene matches: 4. The germline gives CDR1 GTSNPN, CDR2 SVGIG (reference sequence). This chain's CDR3 is CASAGLAEETQYF. The CDR3 nucleotides read TGTGCCTCTGCGGGACTAGCGGAAGAGACCCAGTACTTC.

The genes are TRBV19 and TRBJ1-1, with TRBD1 matching over 7 bases. Germline V lookup: CDR1 LNHDA, CDR2 SQIVND (reference sequence). The CDR3 has 14 residues. After removal of 7 bases from V and 5 bases from J, the junction contained 10 bases not matched to a gene. The CDR3 region has the DNA TGTGCCAGTAACCCGACAGGGCGTTGGACTGAAGCTTTCTTT. Protein product: CASNPTGRWTEAFF. The whole variable domain, filled in from reference TRBV19 and TRBJ1-1, reads DGGITQSPKYLFRKEGQNVTLSCEQNLNHDAMYWYRQDPGQGLRLIYYSQIVNDFQKGDIAEGYSVSREKKESFPLTVTSAQKNPTAFYLCASNPTGRWTEAFFGQGTRLTVV.

On this clone itself: Other nucleotide sequences in the sample specify the same CDR3. The chain couples TRBV30 to TRBJ1-6, with 10 bases matching TRBD1. CDR1 is GTSNPN and CDR2 is SVGIG in the germline V gene (reference sequence). J gave up 7 bases and V 4 bases, and 7 bases lay outside the gene matches. This CDR3 spans 15 amino acids. The CDR3 region has the DNA TGTGCCTGGAACTTGGGGGGACAGGGGAATTCACCCCTCCACTTT. Its translation is CAWNLGGQGNSPLHF.

The V call is TRBV6-5, the J call TRBJ2-1, with a weak D call TRBD2 (7 bases). The CDR3 runs to 15 residues. Germline V gene lookup returns CDR1 MNHEY and CDR2 SVGAGI. The ends were cut back, 7 bases at V and 6 bases at J, with 19 bases in the middle. CDR3 bases: TGTGCCAGCACCCCGGCGGGGGCTAAGCGCAATGAGCAGTTCTTC. Protein product: CASTPAGAKRNEQFF.

The chain links TRBV24-1 to TRBJ1-5; 9 positions agree with TRBD1. From germline, CDR1 is KGHDR and CDR2 SFDVKD. CDR3 length equals 17 residues. The junction had 9 bases not matched to a gene; V was cut back by 2 bases and J by 5 bases. This CDR3 is CATSDWPHRGQDQPQHF. The DNA for the CDR3 is TGTGCCACCAGTGATTGGCCCCACAGGGGGCAGGATCAGCCCCAGCATTTT.

The chain combines TRBV5-3 with TRBJ1-2; maybe TRBD1 (5 bases). TRBV5-3 is an ORF for which the function is uncertain. Trimming stripped 0 bases from V and 8 bases from J, with 8 bases between. CDR3 length: 12 residues. The CDR3 DNA reads as TGTGCCAGAAGCTTGGCAGGGTTGGGCTACACCTTC. Translation gives CARSLAGLGYTF.

J is TRBJ2-1 and V is TRBV7-8; D is undetermined. V dropped 7 bases and J dropped 10 bases, with 11 bases sitting between them. Per the germline V gene, CDR1 is SGHVS and CDR2 is FQNEAQ. The CDR3 is 11 amino acids. Written as DNA, the CDR3 is TGTGCCAGCAAAGACTTGGGGGAGCAGTTCTTC. As protein: CASKDLGEQFF.

V is TRBV9 and J is TRBJ2-1; tentative D call: TRBD1 (5 bases). CDR1 SGDLS and CDR2 YYNGEE come from the germline V gene. The CDR3 consists of 19 residues. The V end lost 4 bases, the J end lost 1 base, and 24 bases lay between the germline ends. This chain's CDR3 is CASSLGAGDSLWSYNEQFF. The CDR3 DNA reads TGTGCCAGCAGCCTAGGGGCCGGTGACAGCCTTTGGTCCTACAATGAGCAGTTCTTC.

The rearrangement links TRBV2 to TRBJ2-5; 11 nucleotides match TRBD1. CDR3 length equals 14 residues. J lost 4 bases, V lost 4 bases, and 2 bases had no gene match. From germline, CDR1 is SNHLY and CDR2 FYNNEI. The CDR3 here is CASSGDRGRETQYF. The CDR3 DNA reads TGTGCCAGCAGTGGGGACAGGGGGAGAGAGACCCAGTACTTC.

The chain has TRBV7-9 and TRBJ1-4; tentatively, D is TRBD1 (5 bases). This CDR3 has 17 amino acids. CDR1 and CDR2 (germline): SEHNR, FQNEAQ (reference sequence). With 5 bases removed from V and 5 bases from J, the gap between germline ends came to 21 bases. The CDR3, as DNA: TGTGCCAGCAGCCCCCAGTTTCAGACAGAATTGAATGAAAAACTGTTTTTT. It yields the protein CASSPQFQTELNEKLFF.

This chain joins TRBV25-1 and TRBJ2-3, with a possible D match to TRBD2 (7 bases). The germline V and J ends were trimmed by 3 bases and 5 bases, with 18 bases remaining between them. The length of the CDR3 is 16 residues. Germline lookup yields CDR1 MGHDK and CDR2 SYGVNS. CDR3 loop: CASSEGAGRELDTQYF. CDR3 in DNA: TGTGCCAGCAGTGAGGGGGCAGGGAGGGAATTAGATACGCAGTATTTT.

The chain has TRBV2 and TRBJ2-1; D not resolved. V was clipped by 7 bases and J by 1 base, with 11 bases between them. The CDR3 is 14 amino acids. CDR1 SNHLY and CDR2 FYNNEI come from the germline V gene. In DNA form, the CDR3 reads TGTGCCAGCACATTTAGCCGGTCCTACAATGAGCAGTTCTTC. Its protein product is CASTFSRSYNEQFF. Full variable domain (remainder filled in from reference TRBV2 and TRBJ2-1): EPEVTQTPSHQVTQMGQEVILRCVPISNHLYFYWYRQILGQKVEFLVSFYNNEISEKSEIFDDQFSVERPDGSNFTLKIRSTKLEDSAMYFCASTFSRSYNEQFFGPGTRLTVL.

The chain has TRBV19 and TRBJ1-1; TRBD1 agrees at 7 bases. With 5 bases clipped from V and 0 bases from J, the junction kept 12 bases outside the gene matches. In germline, CDR1 is LNHDA, CDR2 SQIVND (reference sequence). The CDR3 consists of 17 residues. The CDR3 reads CASSQRTGLGLNTEAFF. CDR3 bases: TGTGCCAGTAGTCAGAGGACAGGTCTAGGATTGAACACTGAAGCTTTCTTT.

This clone has only a few counts. The CDR3: CASSQPDSVWDQPQHF. DNA of the CDR3: TGCGCCAGCAGCCAACCGGACTCTGTCTGGGATCAGCCCCAGCATTTT. The V call is TRBV4-1, the J call TRBJ1-5; the D is unclear. This CDR3 is built from 16 residues. Per the germline V gene, CDR1 is MGHRA and CDR2 is YSYEKL. V lost 2 bases to trimming and J lost 5 bases, with 16 bases between them.

The J gene is TRBJ1-5, the V gene TRBV15, with no clear D. Germline assignment: CDR1 LNHNV and CDR2 YYDKDF (reference sequence). This CDR3 spans 17 amino acids. Trimming took off 1 base at V and 0 bases at J, with 13 bases between the two ends. DNA of the CDR3: TGTGCCACCAGCAGAGTACCAGAATCGCCTAGCAATCAGCCCCAGCATTTT. Translating gives CATSRVPESPSNQPQHF.

The V and J genes are TRBV28 and TRBJ1-4; 9 positions agree with TRBD1. Germline lookup yields CDR1 MDHEN and CDR2 SYDVKM. With V trimmed by 4 bases and J by 6 bases, 6 bases remained unmatched. The CDR3 has 15 residues. The CDR3 nucleotides are TGTGCCAGCAGTTATACCGGGACAGGGTATGAAAAACTGTTTTTT. It is translated as CASSYTGTGYEKLFF.

The J gene is TRBJ2-7, the V gene TRBV14, with 9 positions matching TRBD2. The CDR3 extends over 17 amino acids. The germline gives CDR1 SGHDN, CDR2 FVKESK. After removal of 2 bases from V and 2 bases from J, the junction contained 10 bases not matched to a gene. CDR3 residues: CASSQHPPSGVTYEQYF. The CDR3 nucleotides read TGTGCCAGCAGCCAACATCCCCCTAGCGGGGTTACCTACGAGCAGTACTTC.